This T cell receptor (beta chain) was found in a study of glioma-infiltrating T cells after dendritic cell vaccination (dated by TCRdb to the mid-2010s). In the study overall: The cohort comprised around 15 glioblastoma patients from Phase I and II dendritic cell vaccination trials, 9 newly diagnosed and 6 with recurrent disease. Three intradermal dendritic cell vaccine injections were administered to patients at biweekly intervals in the arm below the axilla. Survival after dendritic cell vaccination was correlated with TCR sequencing metrics such as TIL content and the overlap between tumor and blood repertoires. In glioblastoma patients vaccinated with dendritic cells, deep sequencing of TCR beta CDR3 regions served to measure tumor-infiltrating lymphocyte content and to compare repertoires between tumor and blood. Between about 2003 and 2012, patients were given autologous tumor lysate-pulsed dendritic cell vaccination. To make the vaccine, monocyte-derived dendritic cells were cultured for 6 to 7 days with IL-4 and GM-CSF and then pulsed overnight with autologous tumor lysate. The full study reports these points: The three-group TCR overlap response model was described as speculative and requiring prospective validation. The cohort was small and heterogeneous, few patients had complete blood and tumor sets, and even fewer had initial-recurrent tumor pairs. After dendritic cell vaccination, a higher estimated pretreatment TIL content predicted longer time to progression and overall survival. TCR clonality showed no direct relationship with survival, which suggests that a diverse polyclonal response may matter.

The meaning of the sample's time point label: after dendritic cell vaccination, including at tumor progression/relapse. Patients were selected for having adequate residual fresh-frozen tumor tissue and more than two years of available survival data. Although molecular status otherwise differed among the glioblastoma patients, no patient had an isocitrate dehydrogenase mutation. PBMC were collected before vaccination, two weeks after the third vaccination, and at tumor progression when it occurred. The Qiagen DNeasy Blood extraction Kit was used to extract genomic DNA. TCRB CDR3 regions were amplified from roughly 1.8 ug genomic DNA, or all available DNA if less, using the immunoSEQ assay. The multiplex PCR employed 60 forward primers targeting TCR V beta segments and 13 reverse primers targeting J beta segments. To estimate the number of reads per starting template, synthetic control templates were added to each sample at limiting dilution. Reads of 87 bp were generated by sequencing on the Illumina HiSeq System. The original pipeline was this. PCR and sequencing errors were removed by a nearest neighbor algorithm that merged closely related sequences. TCR overlap was measured as the percentage of unique tumor TCR beta sequences also present in the same patient's peripheral blood. TCRdb re-hosts the immuneACCESS table, in-frame sequences only. Its copies lack some clones; in the studies checked, an unresolved V gene accounts for under half of them, and the cause for the rest is not known. The DNA was the basis for D and trimming; V, J and clone size are from that table. Across this sample there are more than 95,000 clones, with nearly 90% seen only once. Approximately 2.7% of the sample is in the top ten clones.

The CDR3 runs 14 amino acids, cysteine and phenylalanine included. Left in the record is the CDR3 DNA by itself, 42 bases read in frame from the first base. Sequences SGHDT (CDR1) and YYEEEE (CDR2) are obtained from the germline V gene. Trimming leaves V shorter by 2 bases and J shorter by 1 base, with the junction holding 2 bases beyond the gene matches. Regarding this clone: The specificity of this receptor is unknown. Base quality data are lacking; no much larger clone is found one base away.

The material was blood, obtained after dendritic cell vaccination. The V gene is TRBV5-6 and the J gene is TRBJ2-5; TRBD1 aligns with 7 central bases. The clonotype was recovered from a human donor with glioblastoma. For the CDR3, the sequence is CASSLQGSQETQYF. The DNA is TGTGCCAGCAGCTTACAGGGGTCCCAAGAGACCCAGTACTTC.